Each of the 23 T cell receptor beta chains below was sequenced from the same sample in a study of CD8 T cells in ankylosing spondylitis. In TCRdb, the 5' RACE reads were re-called with MiXCR into one record per CDR3 protein. The repertoire holds about 280,000 distinct CDR3 sequences, with approximately 20% as singletons. Sequencing used blood, either unsorted or a sorted T cell fraction (not recorded which). The receptors here all came from a male donor with ankylosing spondylitis or in good health (not recorded which).

This clonotype was counted only a few times. V usage is TRBV5-1 and J usage is TRBJ2-3; 7 positions agree with TRBD2. Germline V gives CDR1 SGHRS, CDR2 YFSETQ. CDR3 length: 15 amino acids. V trimming: 3 bases; J trimming: 0 bases; junction bases outside the gene matches: 4. The CDR3 loop reads CASSSTSVSTDTQYF. Here the CDR3 DNA reads TGCGCCAGCAGCTCCACTAGCGTAAGCACAGATACGCAGTATTTT. Full variable domain (missing parts from reference TRBV5-1 and TRBJ2-3): KAGVTQTPRYLIKTRGQQVTLSCSPISGHRSVSWYQQTPGQGLQFLFEYFSETQRNKGNFPGRFSGRQFSNSRSEMNVSTLELGDSALYLCASSSTSVSTDTQYFGPGTRLTVL.

The chain joins TRBV28 to TRBJ2-1; the D is unclear. This CDR3 has 14 amino acids. Germline CDR1 and CDR2: MDHEN and SYDVKM. V was clipped by 5 bases and J by 5 bases, with 13 bases between them. The CDR3 protein is CASSPAARHNEQFF. The CDR3 DNA is TGTGCCAGCAGTCCGGCCGCCAGGCACAATGAGCAGTTCTTC.

J is TRBJ2-5 and V is TRBV12-3 or TRBV12-4; 12 bases are shared with TRBD2. The CDR3 runs 18 residues. J gave up 5 bases and V 4 bases, and 14 bases lay outside the gene matches. CDR3 bases: TGTGCCAGCAGTTCCCCCCCGGTTACTAGCGGGGGGAGGGAGACCCAGTACTTC. It is translated as CASSSPPVTSGGRETQYF.

There are many counts of this clonotype. The chain uses TRBV6-1 and TRBJ2-3; TRBD1 is a possible D gene (5 bases). The V and J ends lost 10 bases and 5 bases respectively, with 16 bases between them. Germline CDR1 and CDR2: MNHNS and SASEGT. The CDR3 extends over 13 amino acids. CDR3 coding DNA: TGTGCCACTGGCTTAGGGGCTGGAGATACGCAGTATTTT. It yields the protein CATGLGAGDTQYF.

This chain connects TRBV12-3 or TRBV12-4 to TRBJ2-3; no definite D call. The CDR3 has 13 residues. V gave up 5 bases and J gave up 6 bases, with 12 bases separating them. CDR3 loop: CASSTSVGDTQYF. Written as DNA, the CDR3 is TGTGCCAGCAGTACTTCTGTGGGGGATACGCAGTATTTT.

This clonotype occurred a few times. CDR3 region: CASSPGLAGLVYEQFF. For the CDR3, the DNA is TGTGCCAGCAGTCCTGGACTAGCGGGCCTTGTCTATGAGCAGTTCTTC. The gene calls are TRBV28 and TRBJ2-1, with 11 bases lining up with TRBD2. Germline CDR1 and CDR2: MDHEN and SYDVKM. The CDR3 totals 16 residues. J was trimmed by 8 bases and V by 5 bases; bases with no gene match: 11.

The table lists this clonotype with a few counts. The chain links TRBV5-1 to TRBJ1-1; 8 bases are shared with TRBD1. The CDR3 spans 16 residues. V shed 7 bases, J shed 3 bases, and the junction held 14 bases outside the gene matches. Germline CDR1 and CDR2: SGHRS and YFSETQ. The CDR3 DNA is TGCGCCAGCTCCAGCGGGACAGGAGCGGGGGACACTGAAGCTTTCTTT. It encodes CASSSGTGAGDTEAFF. Together with reference TRBV5-1 and TRBJ1-1, the CDR3 gives the full variable domain: KAGVTQTPRYLIKTRGQQVTLSCSPISGHRSVSWYQQTPGQGLQFLFEYFSETQRNKGNFPGRFSGRQFSNSRSEMNVSTLELGDSALYLCASSSGTGAGDTEAFFGQGTRLTVV.

This chain connects TRBV5-6 to TRBJ2-7; D unclear. The CDR3 is 14 amino acids. Germline CDR1 reads SGHDT; CDR2 reads YYEEEE. V lost 4 bases and J lost 3, with 14 bases in between. The CDR3 DNA reads TGTGCCAGCAGCCAGTTAGGTCCAGACTACGAGCAGTACGTC. Translation: CASSQLGPDYEQYV.

This clonotype was observed a few times. The chain couples TRBV12-3 or TRBV12-4 to TRBJ2-7; tentatively, D is TRBD1 or TRBD2 (5 bases each). V lost 3 bases and J 7 bases, leaving 10 bases between the germline ends. The CDR3 contains 12 residues. The CDR3 region has the DNA TGTGCCAGCAGTTTGGGGGTAGGGGAGCAGTACGTC. Protein product: CASSLGVGEQYV.

This chain uses TRBV6-1 with TRBJ1-6; TRBD1 might be the D (5 bases). V was shortened by 5 bases and J by 9 bases, with 17 bases between the two germline ends. From germline, CDR1 is MNHNS and CDR2 SASEGT. The CDR3 sequence is 15 residues long. The CDR3 here is CASSRLQGTGSPLHF. The DNA for the CDR3 is TGTGCCAGCAGTCGTCTGCAGGGTACGGGTTCACCCCTCCACTTT.

The chain links TRBV12-3 or TRBV12-4 to TRBJ2-3; no clear D gene. The CDR3 is 14 amino acids. V was clipped by 3 bases and J by 0 bases, with 7 bases between them. The CDR3 is CASSFPTSTDTQYF. The CDR3 coding sequence is TGTGCCAGCAGTTTCCCTACTAGCACAGATACGCAGTATTTT.

This clonotype was detected a few times. V usage is TRBV29-1 and J usage is TRBJ2-3, with 8 bases matching TRBD2. V dropped 8 bases and J dropped 10; count of bases not matched to a gene: 8. Germline lookup yields CDR1 SQVTM and CDR2 ANQGSEA. This CDR3 has 11 residues. The CDR3 DNA is TGCAGCCCCCGGGAGGGGGGAGCGCAGTATTTT. It specifies CSPREGGAQYF.

This clonotype has only a few counts. The gene calls are TRBV3-1 and TRBJ2-4, with D possibly being TRBD1 (5 bases). Germline loops: CDR1 LGHDT, CDR2 YNNKEL (reference sequence). The CDR3 loop spans 12 amino acids. The germline V and J ends were trimmed by 0 bases and 9 bases, with 6 bases remaining between them. The CDR3 nucleotides are TGTGCCAGCAGCCAAGATAGGGGCATTCAGTACTTC. This sequence encodes CASSQDRGIQYF.

The chain carries TRBV6-1 and TRBJ2-3, with a weak D call TRBD2 (6 bases). V dropped 6 bases and J dropped 0 bases, with 10 bases sitting between them. Germline CDR1 reads MNHNS; CDR2 reads SASEGT. This CDR3 contains 14 residues. CDR3 sequence (DNA): TGTGCCAGCAGCCGACTAGGGAGCACAGATACGCAGTATTTT. This codes for CASSRLGSTDTQYF.

The table lists this clonotype with many counts. The genes are TRBV29-1 and TRBJ2-1; 8 bases agree with TRBD2. The trim removed 7 bases at V and 7 bases at J, leaving 6 bases unmatched. Germline-derived CDR1 and CDR2 are SQVTM and ANQGSEA. The CDR3 consists of 12 residues. The CDR3 is CSAGLERNEQFF. CDR3 DNA: TGCAGCGCGGGACTAGAGAGGAATGAGCAGTTCTTC.

The J gene is TRBJ1-6, the V gene TRBV28; D unclear. Trimming removed 2 bases from V and 12 bases from J, with 8 bases in between. The CDR3 sequence is 12 residues long. Germline CDR1 and CDR2: MDHEN and SYDVKM. As DNA, the CDR3 is TGTGCCAGCAGTTTAAGTGAATTACCCCTCCACTTT. This translates into CASSLSELPLHF. The full variable domain, rest sourced from reference TRBV28 and TRBJ1-6, is DVKVTQSSRYLVKRTGEKVFLECVQDMDHENMFWYRQDPGLGLRLIYFSYDVKMKEKGDIPEGYSVSREKKERFSLILESASTNQTSMYLCASSLSELPLHFGNGTRLTVT.

This clonotype was counted a few times. The chain couples TRBV27 to TRBJ1-6; the D gene is possibly TRBD1 (6 bases). Per germline, CDR1 MNHEY and CDR2 SMNVEV (reference sequence). Trimming took off 5 bases at V and 0 bases at J, with 11 bases between the two ends. CDR3 length: 16 residues. The CDR3 DNA reads as TGTGCCAGCAGTCCGAAGGGACACTCCTATAATTCACCCCTCCACTTT. Protein product: CASSPKGHSYNSPLHF.

The CDR3 region is CASSLTGQGKNQYF. The CDR3 DNA reads TGTGCCAGCAGTTTAACAGGACAGGGGAAAAATCAGTACTTC. V usage is TRBV12-3 or TRBV12-4 and J usage is TRBJ2-4, with 9 bases aligning to TRBD1. This CDR3 has 14 amino acids. Germline trimming cut 2 bases from V and 12 bases from J; bases unmatched to any gene: 8.

This clonotype was recorded a few times. CDR3 bases: TGTGCCAGCAGCTTCTCTCCAGGGGTCATGAACACTGAAGCTTTCTTT. This gives the protein CASSFSPGVMNTEAFF. The V and J genes are TRBV7-2 and TRBJ1-1; tentatively, D is TRBD1 (6 bases). The CDR3 loop spans 16 amino acids. Germline V gene sequence: CDR1 SGHTA, CDR2 FQGNSA. The V end was cut by 3 bases, the J end by 0 bases, with 14 bases between.

This clonotype has at least ten counts. The V and J genes are TRBV20-1 and TRBJ2-1, with D unclear. This CDR3 spans 13 amino acids. Deletions cut 1 base from V and 4 bases from J, with 8 bases between. The germline V gene has CDR1 DFQATT and CDR2 SNEGSKA (reference sequence). The chain's CDR3 is CSARASPYNEQFF. CDR3 sequence (DNA): TGCAGTGCTAGAGCCTCCCCTTACAATGAGCAGTTCTTC.

The chain has TRBV18 and TRBJ2-3, with 11 positions matching TRBD2. After removal of 0 bases from V and 1 base from J, the junction contained 0 bases not matched to a gene. The germline V gene encodes CDR1 KGHSH and CDR2 LQKENI. The CDR3 is made up of 16 amino acids. The CDR3 loop is CASSPPGLAGTDTQYF. In DNA, the CDR3 is TGTGCCAGCTCACCACCGGGACTAGCGGGCACAGATACGCAGTATTTT.

J is TRBJ1-5 and V is TRBV12-3 or TRBV12-4, with 10 bases that match TRBD1. After removal of 5 bases from V and 0 bases from J, the junction contained 4 bases not matched to a gene. The CDR3 sequence is 16 residues long. The CDR3 nucleotides read TGTGCCAGCAGTACTCGGACAGGGGGTAGCAATCAGCCCCAGCATTTT. This encodes CASSTRTGGSNQPQHF.

CDR3 in DNA: TGTGCCACCAGCAGACCGACCCTCTCTGGAAACACCATATATTTT. Amino acid sequence: CATSRPTLSGNTIYF. The chain joins TRBV15 to TRBJ1-3; D gene ambiguous. CDR3 size: 15 residues. Deletions cut 2 bases from V and 0 bases from J, with 8 bases between. From germline, CDR1 is LNHNV and CDR2 YYDKDF (reference sequence).